The present T cell receptor (beta chain) was sequenced within a study of neoadjuvant nivolumab and ipilimumab in lung cancer. Study results and caveats: TCR sequencing covered a small number of samples. Blood richness before therapy tracked richness in tumors resected after neoadjuvant therapy.

Using immunoSEQ multiplex PCR, the repertoire was profiled, and TCRdb retains in-frame clones only, with some absent. The sample yields 15,000 to 20,000 clones, 79% seen once. Comment on this clone: Antigen specificity is unknown.

CDR3 length: 16 residues. In germline, CDR1 is SGHTA, CDR2 FQGNSA. The ends were cut back, 5 bases at V and 2 bases at J, with 15 bases in the middle. This chain uses TRBV7-2 with TRBJ1-4; D may be TRBD1 (5 bases). The starting material was tumor tissue, obtained after neoadjuvant nivolumab, alone or with ipilimumab, at or shortly before surgery. The clonotype was recovered from an adult with non-small cell lung cancer. The DNA for the CDR3 is TGTGCCAGCAGCCTGGAAGGGGCCAGGACTAATGAAAAACTGTTTTTT. Translated, it gives CASSLEGARTNEKLFF.